This T cell receptor (beta chain) was obtained from a study of OX40 agonist ivuxolimab in advanced cancers. The CDR3 sequence is 12 residues long. The germline gives CDR1 MNHNY, CDR2 SVGAGI (reference sequence). Trimming took 7 bases from V and 5 from J, leaving 12 bases between them. The table lists this clone with a count of one. The target antigen is unknown. Notes on the study in general: The CD4+ and CD8+ T cells in the blood had expanded clonally by week 6 at 0.1 to 3.0 mg/kg. The work left the antigen specificity of expanded peripheral T cells undetermined. Some of the lowest clonal expansion was seen in partial responders at 0.1-3.0 mg/kg. Some nonresponders likewise displayed low normalized T-cell clonal expansion.

Only in-frame clones appear in the TCRdb table, and some are missing; sequencing was by immunoSEQ multiplex PCR. This table has roughly 86,000 clones, about 90% appearing once. V gene TRBV6-6 combines with J gene TRBJ2-7; unclear D gene. The material sequenced was CD4+ or CD8+ T cells sorted from blood, taken in a trial of the OX40 agonist ivuxolimab. This TCR was sampled from an adult with an advanced solid tumor such as melanoma, head and neck, liver or kidney cancer. The CDR3 sequence is CASKIDSNEQYF. The CDR3 DNA sequence: TGTGCCAGCAAAATAGACTCGAACGAGCAGTACTTC.